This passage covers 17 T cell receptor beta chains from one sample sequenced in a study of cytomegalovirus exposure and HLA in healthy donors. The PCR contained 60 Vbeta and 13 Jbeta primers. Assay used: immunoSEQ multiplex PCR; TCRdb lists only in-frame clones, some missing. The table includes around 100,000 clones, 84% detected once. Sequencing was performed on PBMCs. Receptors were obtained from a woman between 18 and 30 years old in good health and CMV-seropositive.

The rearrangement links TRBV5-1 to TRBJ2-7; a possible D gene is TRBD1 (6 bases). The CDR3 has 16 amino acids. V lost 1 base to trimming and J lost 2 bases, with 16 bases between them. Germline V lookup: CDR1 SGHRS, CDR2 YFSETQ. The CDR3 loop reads CASSLWSGHRTYEQYF. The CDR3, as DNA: TGCGCCAGCAGCTTGTGGTCGGGACATCGGACCTACGAGCAGTACTTC. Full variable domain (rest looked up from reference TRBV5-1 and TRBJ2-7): KAGVTQTPRYLIKTRGQQVTLSCSPISGHRSVSWYQQTPGQGLQFLFEYFSETQRNKGNFPGRFSGRQFSNSRSEMNVSTLELGDSALYLCASSLWSGHRTYEQYFGPGTRLTVT.

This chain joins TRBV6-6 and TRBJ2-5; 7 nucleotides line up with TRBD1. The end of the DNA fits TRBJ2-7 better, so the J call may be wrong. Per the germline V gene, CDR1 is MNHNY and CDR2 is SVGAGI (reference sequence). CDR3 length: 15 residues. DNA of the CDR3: TGTGCCAGCAGCGCCCACAGGGGATTGACCTACGAGCAGTACTTC. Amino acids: CASSAHRGLTYEQYF.

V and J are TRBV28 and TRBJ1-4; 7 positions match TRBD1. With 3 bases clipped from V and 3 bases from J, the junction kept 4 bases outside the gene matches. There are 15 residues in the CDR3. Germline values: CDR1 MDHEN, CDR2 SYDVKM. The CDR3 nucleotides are TGTGCCAGCAGTTTGGGGACAGCGGCTAATGAAAAACTGTTTTTT. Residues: CASSLGTAANEKLFF.

The CDR3 loop reads CASSIDLGGGTEAFF. The CDR3 coding sequence is TGTGCCAGTAGTATAGATCTCGGGGGTGGGACTGAAGCTTTCTTT. The chain has TRBV19 and TRBJ1-1; D perhaps matches TRBD1 (5 bases). This CDR3 is built from 15 residues. Trimming took off 0 bases at V and 5 bases at J, with 13 bases between the two ends. Germline CDR1 is LNHDA and CDR2 is SQIVND (reference sequence).

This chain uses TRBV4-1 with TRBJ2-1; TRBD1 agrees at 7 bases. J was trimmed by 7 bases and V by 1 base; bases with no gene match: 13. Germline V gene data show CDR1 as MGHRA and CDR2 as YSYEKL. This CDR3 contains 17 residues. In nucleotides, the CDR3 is TGCGCCAGCAGCCAAGGTCCCGACAGGGACCTGGCGAATGAGCAGTTCTTC. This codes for CASSQGPDRDLANEQFF.

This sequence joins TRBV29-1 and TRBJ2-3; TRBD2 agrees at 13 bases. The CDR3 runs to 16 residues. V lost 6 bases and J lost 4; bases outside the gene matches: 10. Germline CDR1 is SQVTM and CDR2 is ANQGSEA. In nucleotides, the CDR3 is TGCAGCGTCCGAAAAGGACTAGCGGGAGATCCAGATACGCAGTATTTT. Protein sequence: CSVRKGLAGDPDTQYF.

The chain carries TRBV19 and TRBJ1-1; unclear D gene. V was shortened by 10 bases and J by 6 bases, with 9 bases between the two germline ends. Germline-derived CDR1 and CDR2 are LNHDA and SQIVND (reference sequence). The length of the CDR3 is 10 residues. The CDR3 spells CATGEAEAFF. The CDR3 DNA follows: TGTGCCACCGGGGAGGCTGAAGCTTTCTTT.

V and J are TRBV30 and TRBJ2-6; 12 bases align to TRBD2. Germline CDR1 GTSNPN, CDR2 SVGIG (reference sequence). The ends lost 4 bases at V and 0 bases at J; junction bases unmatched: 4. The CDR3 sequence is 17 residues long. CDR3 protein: CAWTGLAGPSGANVLTF. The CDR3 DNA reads TGTGCCTGGACCGGACTAGCGGGACCCTCTGGGGCCAACGTCCTGACTTTC.

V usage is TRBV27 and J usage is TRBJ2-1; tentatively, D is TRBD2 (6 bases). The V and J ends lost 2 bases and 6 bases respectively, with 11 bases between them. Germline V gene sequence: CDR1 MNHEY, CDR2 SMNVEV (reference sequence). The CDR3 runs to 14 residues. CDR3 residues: CASSLRGLPNEQFF. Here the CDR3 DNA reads TGTGCCAGCAGTTTAAGGGGACTGCCCAATGAGCAGTTCTTC.

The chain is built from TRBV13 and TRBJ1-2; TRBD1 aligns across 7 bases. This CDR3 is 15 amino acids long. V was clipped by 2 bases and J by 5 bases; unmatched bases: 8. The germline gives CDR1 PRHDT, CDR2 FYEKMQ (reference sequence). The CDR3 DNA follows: TGTGCCAGCAGCTTACTAGGGGGCGCAGGGTATGGCTACACCTTC. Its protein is CASSLLGGAGYGYTF.

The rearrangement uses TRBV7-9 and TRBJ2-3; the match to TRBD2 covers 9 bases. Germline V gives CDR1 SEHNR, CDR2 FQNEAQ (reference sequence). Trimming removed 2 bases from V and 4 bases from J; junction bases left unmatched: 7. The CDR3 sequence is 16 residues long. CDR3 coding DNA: TGTGCCAGCAGCTTACAGGCGGGAGGGCCCTCAGATACGCAGTATTTT. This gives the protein CASSLQAGGPSDTQYF.

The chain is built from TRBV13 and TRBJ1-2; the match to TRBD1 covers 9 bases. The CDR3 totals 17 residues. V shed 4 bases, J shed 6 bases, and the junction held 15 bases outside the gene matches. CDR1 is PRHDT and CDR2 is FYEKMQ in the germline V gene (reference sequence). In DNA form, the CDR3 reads TGTGCCAGCAGCTCACCGGGACAGGGCCTTTGGAGAGATGGCTACACCTTC. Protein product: CASSSPGQGLWRDGYTF. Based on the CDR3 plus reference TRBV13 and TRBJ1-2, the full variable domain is AAGVIQSPRHLIKEKRETATLKCYPIPRHDTVYWYQQGPGQDPQFLISFYEKMQSDKGSIPDRFSAQQFSDYHSELNMSSLELGDSALYFCASSSPGQGLWRDGYTFGSGTRLTVV.

CDR3 residues: CASTGGIRDIYEQYF. The DNA of the CDR3 is TGTGCCAGCACCGGGGGGATACGGGACATCTACGAGCAGTACTTC. The chain has TRBV28 and TRBJ2-7; D might be TRBD2 (7 bases). This CDR3 has 15 residues. V lost 7 bases and J 3 bases, leaving 19 bases between the germline ends. CDR1 is MDHEN, CDR2 SYDVKM, per germline.

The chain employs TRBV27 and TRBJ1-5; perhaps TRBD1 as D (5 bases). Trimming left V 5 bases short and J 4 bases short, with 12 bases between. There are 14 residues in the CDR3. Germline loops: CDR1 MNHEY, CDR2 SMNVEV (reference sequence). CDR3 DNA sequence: TGTGCCAGCAGTGTAGAAGGGGTTAATCAGCCCCAGCATTTT. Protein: CASSVEGVNQPQHF.

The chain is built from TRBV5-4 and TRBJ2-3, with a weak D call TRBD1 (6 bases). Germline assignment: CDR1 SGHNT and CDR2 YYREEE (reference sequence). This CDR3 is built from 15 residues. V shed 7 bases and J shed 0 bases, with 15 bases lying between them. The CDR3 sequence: CASGWQGPSTDTQYF. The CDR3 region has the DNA TGTGCCAGCGGGTGGCAGGGGCCTAGCACAGATACGCAGTATTTT.

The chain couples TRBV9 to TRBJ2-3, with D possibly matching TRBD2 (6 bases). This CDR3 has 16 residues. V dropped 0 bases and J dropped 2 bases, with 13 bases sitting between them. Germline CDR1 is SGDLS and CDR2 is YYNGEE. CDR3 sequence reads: CASSVAAGSVTDTQYF. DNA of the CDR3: TGTGCCAGCAGCGTAGCAGCGGGCAGCGTCACAGATACGCAGTATTTT.

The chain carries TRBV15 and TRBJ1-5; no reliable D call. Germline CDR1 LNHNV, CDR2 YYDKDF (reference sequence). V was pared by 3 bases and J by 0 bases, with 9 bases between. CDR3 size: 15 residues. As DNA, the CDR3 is TGTGCCACCAGCAGGGGCAGAAATAGCAATCAGCCCCAGCATTTT. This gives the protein CATSRGRNSNQPQHF. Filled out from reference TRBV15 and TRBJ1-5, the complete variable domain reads DAMVIQNPRYQVTQFGKPVTLSCSQTLNHNVMYWYQQKSSQAPKLLFHYYDKDFNNEADTPDNFQSRRPNTSFCFLDIRSPGLGDTAMYLCATSRGRNSNQPQHFGDGTRLSIL.